This is a list of T cell receptor beta chains from one sample in a study of OX40 agonist ivuxolimab in advanced cancers. TCRdb's table, derived via immunoSEQ multiplex PCR, lists solely in-frame clones and lacks some. The data contain roughly 79,000 clones, about 90% of them singletons. Sequencing was performed on CD4+ or CD8+ T cells sorted from blood, taken in a trial of the OX40 agonist ivuxolimab. The receptors stem from an adult with an advanced solid tumor such as melanoma, head and neck, liver or kidney cancer. The CDR3 runs from the conserved cysteine through the conserved F or W. Each record gives: clone size, V gene, D gene, J gene, CDR3 protein, CDR3 DNA. D genes are given only for firm matches. Rows give clone size only sometimes, using once, few, many, or a class for an expanded clone.

NA,TRBV19,NA,TRBJ1-5,CASSPRWGQPQHF,TGTGCCAGTAGCCCCCGATGGGGTCAGCCCCAGCATTTT
NA,TRBV27,NA,TRBJ2-4,CASSLRGGFVQNIQYF,TGTGCCAGCAGTTTAAGGGGGGGTTTTGTTCAAAACATTCAGTACTTC
NA,TRBV28,NA,TRBJ2-1,CASSFPRAYNEQFF,TGTGCCAGCAGTTTCCCCCGCGCCTACAATGAGCAGTTCTTC
NA,TRBV27,NA,TRBJ2-5,CASTKLGQRETQYF,TGTGCCAGCACCAAACTGGGGCAGAGGGAGACCCAGTACTTC
NA,TRBV19,NA,TRBJ1-1,CASRDSSNTEAFF,TGTGCCAGTAGAGACAGCTCGAACACTGAAGCTTTCTTT
NA,TRBV28,TRBD1,TRBJ2-3,CASSLGQGAIWGEYF,TGTGCCAGCAGTTTGGGGCAGGGGGCTATTTGGGGAGAGTATTTT
NA,TRBV2,NA,TRBJ2-1,CASQSADPSYNEQFF,TGTGCCAGCCAATCCGCGGACCCCTCCTACAATGAGCAGTTCTTC
NA,TRBV20-1,TRBD1,TRBJ1-4,CSAKRDRVFF,TGCAGTGCTAAAAGAGACAGGGTATTTTTT
NA,TRBV7-6,TRBD2,TRBJ2-7,CASSLPGGYEQYF,TGTGCCAGCAGCTTGCCGGGAGGTTACGAGCAGTACTTC
NA,TRBV7-2,NA,TRBJ2-5,CASSPGTPEETQYF,TGTGCCAGCAGCCCCGGGACTCCAGAGGAGACCCAGTACTTC
NA,TRBV7-2,NA,TRBJ2-7,CASSLVPGGTGPFEQYF,TGTGCCAGCAGCTTAGTTCCGGGGGGGACAGGGCCATTCGAGCAGTACTTC
few,TRBV6-1,NA,TRBJ2-1,CASKIGGYNEQFF,TGTGCCAGCAAAATAGGGGGCTACAATGAGCAGTTCTTC